The rows below give T cell receptor beta chains drawn from one sample of a study of T-cell reconstitution after alpha-beta-depleted transplantation in children. MiXCR was run by TCRdb on the PCR reads, yielding one entry per CDR3 protein. The sample comprises about 400,000 distinct CDR3 sequences, about a sixth of which are singletons, and around 30% rests with the top ten. The sample was PBMCs, mostly from graft donor cells, taken 360 days after TCRalphabeta/CD19-depleted stem cell transplant. These receptors all come from a boy under three years old who had a stem cell transplant for Wiskott-Aldrich syndrome, so the T cells may come from the graft donor. Both conserved end residues are part of each CDR3. Each record gives: V gene, clone size, J gene, D gene, CDR3 protein, CDR3 DNA. D genes are given only for firm matches. Some rows have no size entry. The others give once, few or many, or a class for an expanded clone.

>TRBV2|few|TRBJ1-2|-
CASSKGGLNYGYTF
TGTGCCAGCAGTAAGGGGGGCCTGAACTATGGCTACACCTTC
>TRBV7-9|-|TRBJ2-1|TRBD2
CASSLSGDPNEQFF
TGTGCCAGCAGCTTAAGCGGGGACCCCAATGAGCAGTTCTTC
>TRBV18|-|TRBJ2-3|TRBD1
CASSEGQGQDTQYF
TGTGCCAGCTCAGAGGGACAGGGACAGGATACGCAGTATTTT
>TRBV6-5|few|TRBJ1-5|-
CASSYSPRGDQPQHF
TGTGCCAGCAGTTACTCGCCCAGGGGTGATCAGCCCCAGCATTTT
>TRBV12-3/TRBV12-4|few|TRBJ2-7|-
CASRNSGGLGEQYF
TGTGCCAGCAGAAATAGCGGCGGCTTGGGGGAGCAGTACTTC
>TRBV12-3/TRBV12-4|few|TRBJ1-2|-
CASSLDAANYGYTF
TGTGCCAGCAGTTTAGACGCGGCTAACTATGGCTACACCTTC
>TRBV12-3/TRBV12-4|many|TRBJ2-2|-
CASLRLSGELFF
TGTGCCAGTCTCCGGTTGAGCGGGGAGCTGTTTTTT
>TRBV6-5|few|TRBJ1-5|-
CASSYHDSNQPQHF
TGTGCCAGCAGTTACCACGATAGCAATCAGCCCCAGCATTTT
>TRBV7-7|few|TRBJ1-4|-
CASSAGLGAEKLFF
TGTGCCAGCAGCGCGGGACTCGGCGCGGAAAAACTGTTTTTT
>TRBV6-6|many|TRBJ1-5|TRBD1
CASSRDRGSNQPQHF
TGTGCCAGCAGTCGGGACAGGGGAAGCAATCAGCCCCAGCATTTT
>TRBV12-3/TRBV12-4|few|TRBJ2-7|-
CASSLQDRPYEQYF
TGTGCCAGCAGTTTACAGGACAGACCCTACGAGCAGTACTTC
>TRBV10-3|few|TRBJ2-3|TRBD1
CAISERTGKAPDTQYF
TGTGCCATCAGTGAAAGGACAGGGAAGGCCCCAGATACGCAGTATTTT
>TRBV7-2|-|TRBJ2-1|-
CASSPQGGLPRDEQFF
TGTGCCAGCAGCCCTCAAGGGGGTCTACCACGGGATGAGCAGTTCTTC
>TRBV4-3|few|TRBJ2-2|-
CASSQKERTTGELFF
TGCGCCAGCAGCCAGAAGGAGCGGACCACCGGGGAGCTGTTTTTT
>TRBV7-9|-|TRBJ2-1|TRBD2
CASSSLAGVAYNEQFF
TGTGCCAGCAGCTCTTTAGCGGGAGTGGCCTACAATGAGCAGTTCTTC
>TRBV18|few|TRBJ2-1|-
CASSEQGFDEQFF
TGTGCCAGCTCGGAACAGGGTTTCGATGAGCAGTTCTTC
>TRBV24-1|few|TRBJ2-1|TRBD2
CATSELAGVGYNEQFF
TGTGCCACCAGTGAACTAGCGGGAGTGGGCTACAATGAGCAGTTCTTC
>TRBV2|few|TRBJ1-2|-
CASTTGPGGYTF
TGTGCCAGCACTACAGGGCCGGGAGGCTACACCTTC
>TRBV15|-|TRBJ2-1|-
CATSHSYNEQFF
TGTGCCACCAGCCACAGTTACAATGAGCAGTTCTTC
>TRBV20-1|many|TRBJ2-3|-
CSARDMGTDTQYF
TGCAGTGCTAGAGATATGGGCACAGATACGCAGTATTTT
>TRBV20-1|few|TRBJ2-7|-
CSASVSYEQYF
TGCAGTGCTAGTGTCAGCTACGAGCAGTACTTC
>TRBV7-9|few|TRBJ1-4|-
CASSSRTERGLKLFF
TGTGCCAGCAGCTCTAGGACGGAACGTGGTCTAAAACTGTTTTTT
>TRBV10-3|few|TRBJ2-7|-
CAISESLSLSYEQYF
TGTGCCATCAGTGAGTCGTTGTCCCTCTCCTACGAGCAGTACTTC
>TRBV7-2|-|TRBJ1-4|-
CASGLQGSREKLFF
TGTGCCAGCGGCCTACAGGGTAGTCGAGAAAAACTGTTTTTT
>TRBV9|few|TRBJ2-7|-
CASSVDPSATYYEQYF
TGTGCCAGCAGCGTAGACCCTAGCGCTACATATTACGAGCAGTACTTC
>TRBV20-1|-|TRBJ2-1|-
CSAPTRSWGAGNEQFF
TGCAGTGCCCCTACCCGTAGCTGGGGGGCGGGGAATGAGCAGTTCTTC
>TRBV7-2|few|TRBJ2-2|-
CASSFDLGELFF
TGTGCCAGCAGCTTTGATTTAGGGGAGCTGTTTTTT
>TRBV5-1|-|TRBJ2-7|-
CASSFHRETYEQYF
TGCGCCAGCAGCTTCCACAGGGAGACCTACGAGCAGTACTTC
>TRBV12-3/TRBV12-4|-|TRBJ2-5|-
CASRGVGGKTQYF
TGTGCCAGCAGAGGAGTTGGCGGAAAGACCCAGTACTTC
>TRBV3-1|many|TRBJ2-7|TRBD2
CASSRTSGSYEQYF
TGCGCCAGCAGCCGGACTAGCGGGAGCTACGAGCAGTACTTC
>TRBV28|many|TRBJ1-4|-
CASNQRSEKLFF
TGTGCCAGTAACCAGAGGAGCGAAAAACTGTTTTTT
>TRBV28|-|TRBJ2-7|TRBD1
CASSPFCGTGLCEQYF
TGTGCCAGCAGTCCATTTTGCGGGACAGGGCTTTGCGAGCAGTACTTC
>TRBV5-1|-|TRBJ1-2|TRBD1
CASSLTGFDYGYTF
TGCGCCAGCAGTTTGACAGGGTTCGACTATGGCTACACCTTC
>TRBV2|-|TRBJ2-7|-
CASSEEGSISYEQYF
TGTGCCAGCAGTGAAGAGGGCAGCATCTCCTACGAGCAGTACTTC
>TRBV6-1|many|TRBJ2-7|-
CASSEPTHGNYEQYF
TGTGCCAGCAGTGAACCTACTCACGGGAACTACGAGCAGTACTTC
>TRBV2|few|TRBJ2-7|-
CASRQRVAAYEQYF
TGTGCCAGCCGGCAACGGGTAGCGGCATACGAGCAGTACTTC
>TRBV27|many|TRBJ1-2|TRBD1
CASTDRDRGRGGYTF
TGTGCCAGCACCGACCGGGACAGGGGGCGCGGTGGCTACACCTTC
>TRBV18|many|TRBJ1-2|-
CASSPEDFYGYTF
TGTGCCAGCTCACCGGAGGACTTCTATGGCTACACCTTC
>TRBV20-1|-|TRBJ2-7|-
CSARGFPEQYF
TGCAGTGCTAGAGGTTTTCCCGAGCAGTACTTC
>TRBV4-3|few|TRBJ2-1|-
CASSQGRFAYNEQFF
TGCGCCAGCAGCCAAGGCAGGTTTGCCTACAATGAGCAGTTCTTC
>TRBV12-3/TRBV12-4|-|TRBJ2-6|-
CASSAGTPSSGANVLTF
TGTGCCAGCAGTGCCGGGACACCCAGCTCTGGGGCCAACGTCCTGACTTTC
>TRBV12-3/TRBV12-4|-|TRBJ2-1|-
CASSFSGVGEQFF
TGTGCCAGCAGTTTTTCGGGAGTCGGTGAGCAGTTCTTC
>TRBV12-3/TRBV12-4|few|TRBJ2-1|-
CASSPGTGRYNEQFF
TGTGCCAGCAGTCCCGGCACGGGCCGGTACAATGAGCAGTTCTTC
>TRBV3-1|few|TRBJ2-7|-
CASSQAGKILYEQYF
TGTGCCAGCAGCCAAGCGGGGAAAATCCTCTACGAGCAGTACTTC
>TRBV7-9|-|TRBJ2-1|-
CASSLAVHNEQFF
TGTGCCAGCAGCTTAGCCGTACACAATGAGCAGTTCTTC
>TRBV4-1|-|TRBJ2-7|TRBD2
CASSRGRVEDYEQYF
TGCGCCAGCAGCCGAGGGAGGGTAGAAGACTACGAGCAGTACTTC
>TRBV5-1|-|TRBJ2-1|-
CASGGRTEQFF
TGCGCCAGCGGGGGCCGAACCGAGCAGTTCTTC
>TRBV7-9|many|TRBJ2-7|-
CASSLAWYEQYF
TGTGCCAGCAGCTTAGCGTGGTACGAGCAGTACTTC
>TRBV6-2/TRBV6-3|few|TRBJ1-5|-
CASSYWGNQPQHF
TGTGCCAGCAGTTACTGGGGCAATCAGCCCCAGCATTTT